This T cell receptor (beta chain) originates from a study of human T cells and chemical hapten exposure. The wider study: Skin on the upper inner arm, approximately 2 cm by approximately 2 cm in size, was sensitized with 2% DPC.

Points from the study as a whole: While controls formed fewer of them, expanded TCRs formed significantly more large CDR3 similarity clusters.

Time point described: patch test 1, 2 weeks after DPC sensitization. Indicated treatment: therapeutic diphenylcyclopropenone sensitization with weekly scalp DPC. V lost 2 bases and J lost 0; bases outside the gene matches: 8. The CDR3 spans 18 residues. CDR1 is SGHDT, CDR2 YYEEEE, per germline. TCRdb reprocessed the RACE reads with MiXCR, giving one entry per CDR3 protein. Altogether fewer than 500,000 distinct CDR3 sequences are present, approximately 5.1% being singletons, with the ten largest covering approximately 2.5%. There are many counts of this clonotype. Its matching antigen is unknown. Here the sequenced sample was whole blood, taken in connection with sensitization to the hapten diphenylcyclopropenone (DPC). The source is a woman aged 45-59 years with alopecia areata. Some clones in this sample may be carry-over from other donors' samples. The chain couples TRBV5-6 to TRBJ2-1, with 10 bases aligning to TRBD2. CDR3 residues: CASSLVTSGYSSYNEQFF. CDR3 coding DNA: TGTGCCAGCAGCTTAGTGACTAGCGGGTATAGCTCCTACAATGAGCAGTTCTTC.